The rows below give T cell receptor beta chains drawn from one sample of a study of post-analysis software for immune sequencing data. TCRdb re-derived calls from the PCR reads in MiXCR, one entry per CDR3 protein. The data show about 820,000 distinct CDR3 sequences, about 50% seen once. The sequenced sample consisted of blood. The receptor source for this set is a girl aged 10 to 17 with multiple sclerosis. CDR3s include the opening cysteine and the closing phenylalanine or tryptophan. A D gene is named only where the DNA matches it firmly. Clone size is shown for a subset of rows, as once, few, many or a class of expanded clone.

>TRBJ2-7|NA|TRBV3-1|TRBD2
TGTGCCAGCAGCCAAGATGCGGGGGGACATCGGAACGAGCAGTACTTC
CASSQDAGGHRNEQYF
>TRBJ2-7|NA|TRBV7-2|TRBD1
TGTGCCAGCAGCGGGACAGGGGGTAAGCAGCAGTACTTC
CASSGTGGKQQYF
>TRBJ1-1|NA|TRBV29-1|NA
TGCAGCGTCCGACAGCTAACGAACACTGAAGCTTTCTTT
CSVRQLTNTEAFF
>TRBJ1-2|many|TRBV5-4|TRBD1
TGTGCCAGCAGCTTGTCGGACAGGGTCGGCTACACCTTC
CASSLSDRVGYTF
>TRBJ1-2|few|TRBV15|NA
TGTGCCACCAGTCCTGGACAGCTCTATGGCTACACCTTC
CATSPGQLYGYTF
>TRBJ2-5|NA|TRBV14|NA
TGTGCCAGCAGCCCCAGACGCTTCCAAGAGACCCAGTACTTC
CASSPRRFQETQYF
>TRBJ1-1|NA|TRBV3-1|TRBD1
TGTGCCAGCAGCCCTTGGCAGGGGGTCGTTAACACTGAAGCTTTCTTT
CASSPWQGVVNTEAFF
>TRBJ2-7|NA|TRBV3-1|NA
TGTGCCAGTAGCCAAAACCTAGCGATCTCCTACGAGCAGTACTTC
CASSQNLAISYEQYF
>TRBJ2-1|NA|TRBV4-1|NA
TGCGCCAGCAGCCGAGAGACACCGAACGAGCAGTTCTTC
CASSRETPNEQFF
>TRBJ2-5|NA|TRBV6-2/TRBV6-3|TRBD2
TGTGCCAGCAGTTTGAGTAGCGGGAGGGCCGGTGAGACCCAGTACTTC
CASSLSSGRAGETQYF
>TRBJ2-3|NA|TRBV7-6|NA
TGTGCCAGCAGCCCAGGGCCCAGAAAGGATACGCAGTATTTT
CASSPGPRKDTQYF
>TRBJ2-7|NA|TRBV10-3|NA
TGTGCCATCAGTGAAGACTTACCCTACGAGCAGTACTTC
CAISEDLPYEQYF
>TRBJ2-7|few|TRBV20-1|NA
TGCAGTGCTACTACGACAGGCCTTTTTTACGAGCAGTACTTC
CSATTTGLFYEQYF
>TRBJ2-7|few|TRBV3-1|TRBD1
TGTGCCAGCAGCCAAGATCGTCGGGACAGGCAGTACTTC
CASSQDRRDRQYF
>TRBJ1-2|NA|TRBV2|TRBD1
TGTGCCAGCACCAGTGACAGGGCCGACTATGGCTACACCTTC
CASTSDRADYGYTF
>TRBJ2-1|NA|TRBV12-3/TRBV12-4|TRBD2
TGTGCCAGCAGGGCGGAGACTAGCGGGAGTAATGAGCAGTTCTTC
CASRAETSGSNEQFF
>TRBJ1-5|NA|TRBV3-1|TRBD1
TGTGCCAGCAGTCAGGGACAGAACAATCAGCCCCAGCATTTT
CASSQGQNNQPQHF
>TRBJ1-2|few|TRBV7-8|NA
TGTGCCAGCAGCTCCCGGGACAAGTCTTATTATGGCTACACCTTC
CASSSRDKSYYGYTF
>TRBJ2-5|few|TRBV30|NA
TGTGCCTGGAGATTCCTCCAGCCCCATGGGGAGCAGTACTTC
CAWRFLQPHGEQYF
>TRBJ2-4|NA|TRBV10-3|TRBD2
TGTGCCGCCTCTAGCGGGGGTGACAAAAACATTCAGTACTTC
CAASSGGDKNIQYF
>TRBJ1-1|NA|TRBV30|TRBD1
TGTGCCTGGGGTCTCGGACAGGGCACTGAAGCTTTCTTT
CAWGLGQGTEAFF
>TRBJ2-3|NA|TRBV20-1|NA
TGCAGTGCTAGATATAGCTCAGATACGCAGTATTTT
CSARYSSDTQYF
>TRBJ2-2|NA|TRBV20-1|NA
TGCAGTGCACCAAACTACGTCGCCGCCGGGGAGCTGTTTTTT
CSAPNYVAAGELFF
>TRBJ2-7|NA|TRBV18|NA
TGTGCCAGCTCGACAAGGGACGGGCCCTACGAGCAGTACTTC
CASSTRDGPYEQYF
>TRBJ1-4|once|TRBV25-1|TRBD1
TGTGCCAGCAGTCCCTCCGGGACAGGGCATGAAAAACTGTTTTTT
CASSPSGTGHEKLFF
>TRBJ2-3|NA|TRBV6-4|NA
TGTGCCAGCAGTGACTCCGGTGGGAGCGCAGATACGCAGTATTTT
CASSDSGGSADTQYF
>TRBJ2-3|few|TRBV20-1|NA
TGCAGTGCTAGTTGGGATACGCAGTATTTT
CSASWDTQYF
>TRBJ1-6|NA|TRBV6-2/TRBV6-3|NA
TGTGCCGGACAGAGCCAAGGAGCTTCACCCCTCCACTTT
CAGQSQGASPLHF
>TRBJ2-5|NA|TRBV29-1|NA
TGCAGCGTGGAAGGACAAGGGGTGGAGACCCAGTACTTC
CSVEGQGVETQYF
>TRBJ2-7|NA|TRBV29-1|NA
TGCAGCGTGGGGGACCGTGGGGTAGCCTACGAGCAGTACTTC
CSVGDRGVAYEQYF
>TRBJ1-1|NA|TRBV5-1|TRBD1
TGCGCCAGCAGCCAGCCGGACAGGGGCAGAACTGAAGCTTTCTTT
CASSQPDRGRTEAFF
>TRBJ2-7|NA|TRBV7-8|TRBD1
TGTGCCAGCAGCTTAGCGCTTAACTTGCCGGGACAGGGTACCTACGAGCAGTACTTC
CASSLALNLPGQGTYEQYF
>TRBJ2-7|NA|TRBV29-1|TRBD1
TGCAGCGTTGCTCGATTCGAGGGGGCGAATGACGAGCAGTACTTC
CSVARFEGANDEQYF
>TRBJ2-3|NA|TRBV20-1|TRBD2
TGCAGTGCTAGACGTCCTAGCGGGCAGTCAGATACGCAGTATTTT
CSARRPSGQSDTQYF
>TRBJ2-7|NA|TRBV29-1|NA
TGCAGTGTTTCGGGGCTCGAGCAGTACTTC
CSVSGLEQYF
>TRBJ1-5|NA|TRBV5-1|NA
TGCGCCAGCAGCTATGCGGGCGGTCAGCCCCAGCATTTT
CASSYAGGQPQHF